Listed below are T cell receptor beta chains from one sample, sequenced in a study of radiotherapy plus CTLA-4 blockade in lung cancer. TCRdb's copy holds only in-frame clones and misses some; the assay was immunoSEQ multiplex PCR. The profile shows about 90,000 clones, about three quarters of them singletons. The sequencing used peripheral blood, collected from a patient treated with radiotherapy plus ipilimumab. The origin of the receptors is a human donor with non-small cell lung cancer that progressed on radiotherapy plus ipilimumab. Each CDR3 is given with its conserved first and last residue. Expanded clones get a size class; other rows say once, few or many, or leave the size out.

- | TRBJ2-2 | TRBV15 | 14 | CATSRDQITGELFF
- | TRBJ2-7 | TRBV4-3 | 15 | CASSQDPAGYYEQYF
- | TRBJ2-1 | TRBV6-6 | 15 | CASRGTSGRASEQFF
- | TRBJ1-5 | TRBV5-4 | 12 | CASSQANQPQHF
few | TRBJ2-3 | TRBV28 | 16 | CARPVYGTSGRDTQYF
- | TRBJ2-3 | TRBV7-8 | 16 | CASSPGSGVITDTQYF
- | TRBJ1-1 | TRBV10-2 | 13 | CASSEGQLLEAFF
few | TRBJ1-2 | TRBV9 | 14 | CASTETGGSYGYTF
- | TRBJ1-1 | TRBV5-5 | 18 | CASSYGGRAGRTNTEAFF
- | TRBJ2-1 | TRBV6-6 | 13 | CASRIQVRNEQFF
- | TRBJ2-1 | TRBV11-2 | 16 | CASSLSLTGQYNEQFF
- | TRBJ2-5 | TRBV7-2 | 15 | CASSPAPSGQETQYF
- | TRBJ2-2 | TRBV7-8 | 14 | CASSLAIGSGELFF
- | TRBJ1-2 | TRBV29-1 | 12 | CSANHLNYGYTF
- | TRBJ2-1 | TRBV7-2 | 11 | CASSLGVEQFF
- | TRBJ1-4 | TRBV13 | 14 | CASSARTTNEKLFF
- | TRBJ2-5 | TRBV4-3 | 14 | CASSQDGGEETQYF
- | TRBJ1-1 | TRBV7-4 | 14 | CASSLGTGGGEAFF
- | TRBJ2-2 | TRBV7-9 | 15 | CASSNTGAPPGELFF
- | TRBJ2-2 | TRBV4-3 | 14 | CASSQSWNTGELFF